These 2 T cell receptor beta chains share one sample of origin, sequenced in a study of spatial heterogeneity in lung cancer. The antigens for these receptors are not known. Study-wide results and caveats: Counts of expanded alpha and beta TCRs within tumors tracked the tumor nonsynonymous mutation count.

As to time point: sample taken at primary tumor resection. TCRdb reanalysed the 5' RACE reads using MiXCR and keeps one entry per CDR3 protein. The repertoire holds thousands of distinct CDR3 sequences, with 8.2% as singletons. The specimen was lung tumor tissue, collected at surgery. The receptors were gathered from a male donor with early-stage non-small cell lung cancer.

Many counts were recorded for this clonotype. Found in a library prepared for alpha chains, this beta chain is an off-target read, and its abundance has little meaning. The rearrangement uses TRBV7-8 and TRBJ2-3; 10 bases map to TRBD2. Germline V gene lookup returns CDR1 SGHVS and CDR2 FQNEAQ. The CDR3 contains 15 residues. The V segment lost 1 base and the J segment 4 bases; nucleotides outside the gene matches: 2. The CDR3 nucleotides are TGTGCCAGCAGCTTAGTGGGACTAGCGCCAGATACGCAGTATTTT. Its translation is CASSLVGLAPDTQYF.

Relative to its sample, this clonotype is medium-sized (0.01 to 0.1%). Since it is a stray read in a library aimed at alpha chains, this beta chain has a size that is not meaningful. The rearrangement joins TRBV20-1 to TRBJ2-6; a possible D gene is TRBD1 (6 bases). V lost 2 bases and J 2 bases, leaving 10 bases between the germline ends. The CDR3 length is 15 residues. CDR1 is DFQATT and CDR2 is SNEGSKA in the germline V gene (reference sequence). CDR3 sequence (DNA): TGCAGTGCTAGACCCCAGGGGACTGGGGCCAACGTCCTGACTTTC. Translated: CSARPQGTGANVLTF.